Listed here is a single T cell receptor beta chain. Which antigen it targets is not known. Base qualities are not recorded, but no much larger clone differs from it by a single base. The library was obtained by the immunoSEQ multiplex PCR assay. Sourced from immuneACCESS, this table was stored by TCRdb with only in-frame sequences that have V and J called. A share of the clones is absent; for the studies checked, an unresolved V gene accounts for under half, and the remainder has no known explanation. Present in this sample are hundreds of thousands of clones, roughly 90% of which were seen just once. The top ten hold 0.0095% to 0.013% of the sample. The data were obtained in a study of shared T cell receptors in the human thymus (dated by TCRdb to 2020 to 2023). Describing the broader study: The study investigated the way shared, self-reactive T-cell receptor alpha chains are produced in the human thymus.

Based on the germline V gene, the CDR1 and CDR2 sequences are SGHRS and YFSETQ. CDR3 length: 14 amino acids, cysteine to phenylalanine. Of the read, only the CDR3 DNA is kept; its 42 bases are in frame from base 1. Trimming takes 7 bases off V and 4 bases off J; junction bases not matched to a gene: 8. The sample was also reused in another study, on human thymus T cells. The second study's authors report: Donors were immunologically healthy infants undergoing open corrective cardiac surgery for congenital heart defects in Finland. The thymus tissue came from surgical resects taken out during corrective cardiac surgery. Both the thymic and the peripheral blood repertoires appeared to show biased V and J gene segment usage. Highly overlapping thymic TCR repertoires among unrelated individuals were reported in the related research. The study described the TCR alpha and beta repertoires in under 10 infant thymus samples and a few matching peripheral blood samples. Donor ages ranged from roughly 6 to 250 days, and the cohort comprised about six male and two female infants. After being mechanically released from the tissue, thymocytes were kept at -70 degrees C in pellets of about 8.5-32 million cells. A QIAsymphony instrument was used to extract genomic DNA from the frozen cell pellets. Using the immunoSEQ multiplex PCR assay, the TCRB and TCRAD loci were amplified from a standardized quantity of quality-controlled genomic DNA. The amplicons spanned the V(D)J region and were long enough to cover the CDR3 and allow V and J genes to be identified. The commercial immunoSEQ service was used to sequence amplicons on an Illumina platform. Primer bias and sequencing errors were corrected as previously described, and TCRAD and TCRB definitions were based on the IMGT database. Repertoires were analysed with immunoSEQ Analyzer 3.0 and VDJTools, covering basic statistics, V/J segment usage, diversity estimates, rarefaction and pairwise overlap. To estimate diversity, the Chao1, ChaoE, Efron-Thisted, Shannon and inverse Simpson indices were applied, and diversity was also estimated on datasets down-sampled to the smallest sample. Repertoire overlap was assessed by strict matching of CDR3 nucleotide sequence, V gene and J gene, and clustering was done by Jaccard-based multidimensional scaling. On average, thymus samples yielded roughly 770,000 unique TCRB clonotypes, whereas blood samples yielded about 84,000.

Sequenced sample: thymocytes. This sequence was found in a boy under two years old with a congenital heart defect. Donor details come from another sample of the same person, matched by shared clones. The chain is made from TRBV5-1 and TRBJ2-1; the junction holds 7 bases that match TRBD1. The CDR3 sequence is CASFPGQTYNEQFF. DNA sequence: TGCGCCAGCTTCCCGGGACAGACATACAATGAGCAGTTCTTC.